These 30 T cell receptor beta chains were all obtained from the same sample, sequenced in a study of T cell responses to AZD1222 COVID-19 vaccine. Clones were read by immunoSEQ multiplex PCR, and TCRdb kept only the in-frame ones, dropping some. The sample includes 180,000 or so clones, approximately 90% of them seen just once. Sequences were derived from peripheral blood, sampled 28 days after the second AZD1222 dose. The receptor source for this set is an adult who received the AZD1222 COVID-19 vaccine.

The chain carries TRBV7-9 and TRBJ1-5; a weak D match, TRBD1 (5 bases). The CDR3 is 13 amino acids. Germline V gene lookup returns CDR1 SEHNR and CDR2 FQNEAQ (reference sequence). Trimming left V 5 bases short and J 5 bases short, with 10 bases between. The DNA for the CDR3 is TGTGCCAGCAGCGAAGACAGATATCAGCCCCAGCATTTT. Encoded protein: CASSEDRYQPQHF.

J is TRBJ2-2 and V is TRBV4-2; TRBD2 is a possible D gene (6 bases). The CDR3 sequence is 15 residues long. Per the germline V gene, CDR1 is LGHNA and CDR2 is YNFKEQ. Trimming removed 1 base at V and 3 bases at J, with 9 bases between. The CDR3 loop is CASSQGGVDTGELFF. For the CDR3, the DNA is TGTGCCAGCAGCCAAGGGGGGGTAGACACCGGGGAGCTGTTTTTT.

CDR3 sequence: CASSFIGVYEQYF. The CDR3 DNA reads as TGTGCCAGCAGCTTTATCGGGGTATACGAGCAGTACTTC. This chain uses TRBV5-6 with TRBJ2-7, with TRBD2 as a possible D gene (5 bases). In germline, CDR1 is SGHDT, CDR2 YYEEEE. This CDR3 has 13 amino acids. V lost 2 bases and J 4 bases, leaving 10 bases between the germline ends.

In nucleotides, the CDR3 is TGCGCCAGCAGCTGGACTAGCGGGAGGCAACCAGAGACCCAGTACTTC. The encoded protein is CASSWTSGRQPETQYF. The J gene is TRBJ2-5, the V gene TRBV5-1; 14 positions match TRBD2. The V and J ends lost 3 bases and 4 bases, in that order; junction bases with no gene match: 5. Per the germline V gene, CDR1 is SGHRS and CDR2 is YFSETQ. This CDR3 contains 16 residues. The whole variable domain, filled in from reference TRBV5-1 and TRBJ2-5, reads KAGVTQTPRYLIKTRGQQVTLSCSPISGHRSVSWYQQTPGQGLQFLFEYFSETQRNKGNFPGRFSGRQFSNSRSEMNVSTLELGDSALYLCASSWTSGRQPETQYFGPGTRLLVL.

CDR3 loop: CASSLPTSGRDTQYF. Written as DNA, the CDR3 is TGTGCCAGCAGCTTACCTACTAGCGGGAGGGATACGCAGTATTTT. The chain has TRBV7-2 and TRBJ2-3; 12 bases are shared with TRBD2. Germline V gene data show CDR1 as SGHTA and CDR2 as FQGNSA. The CDR3 has 15 amino acids. J was trimmed by 6 bases and V by 2 bases; bases with no gene match: 3.

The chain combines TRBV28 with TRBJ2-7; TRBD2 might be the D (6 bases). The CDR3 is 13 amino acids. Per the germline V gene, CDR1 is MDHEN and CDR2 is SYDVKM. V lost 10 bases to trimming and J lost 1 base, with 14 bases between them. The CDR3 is CANGRGISYEQYF. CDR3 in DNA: TGTGCCAACGGACGGGGGATTTCCTACGAGCAGTACTTC. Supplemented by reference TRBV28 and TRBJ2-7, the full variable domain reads DVKVTQSSRYLVKRTGEKVFLECVQDMDHENMFWYRQDPGLGLRLIYFSYDVKMKEKGDIPEGYSVSREKKERFSLILESASTNQTSMYLCANGRGISYEQYFGPGTRLTVT.

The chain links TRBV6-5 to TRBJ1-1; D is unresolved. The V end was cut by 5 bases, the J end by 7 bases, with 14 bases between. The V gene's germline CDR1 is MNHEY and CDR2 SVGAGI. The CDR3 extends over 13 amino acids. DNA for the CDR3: TGTGCCAGCAGTCTCCTTCGGGCCAATGAAGCTTTCTTT. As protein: CASSLLRANEAFF.

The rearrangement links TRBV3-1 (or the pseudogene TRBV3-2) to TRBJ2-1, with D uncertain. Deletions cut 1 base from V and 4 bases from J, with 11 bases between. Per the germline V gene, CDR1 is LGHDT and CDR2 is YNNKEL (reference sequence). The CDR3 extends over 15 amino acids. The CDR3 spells CASSQGPPVYNEQFF. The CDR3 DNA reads TGTGCCAGCAGCCAAGGCCCGCCAGTGTACAATGAGCAGTTCTTC.

In DNA, the CDR3 is TGTGCCAGCAGTTACGGAGCTGGCAATCAGCCCCAGCATTTT. Its protein product is CASSYGAGNQPQHF. This chain joins TRBV6-5 and TRBJ1-5; no definite D call. This CDR3 has 14 amino acids. Trimming cost V 2 bases and J 2 bases, with 7 bases left between them. Looked up from germline, CDR1 is MNHEY and CDR2 is SVGAGI.

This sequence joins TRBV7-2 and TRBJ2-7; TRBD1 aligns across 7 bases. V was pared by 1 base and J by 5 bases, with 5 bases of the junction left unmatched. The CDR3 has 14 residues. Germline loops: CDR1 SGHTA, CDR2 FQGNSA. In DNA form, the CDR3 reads TGTGCCAGCAGCTTAGGGCAGGGGGTAAACGAGCAGTACTTC. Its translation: CASSLGQGVNEQYF. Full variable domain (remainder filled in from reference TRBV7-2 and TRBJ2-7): GAGVSQSPSNKVTEKGKDVELRCDPISGHTALYWYRQSLGQGLEFLIYFQGNSAPDKSGLPSDRFSAERTGGSVSTLTIQRTQQEDSAVYLCASSLGQGVNEQYFGPGTRLTVT.

This CDR3 is CASSLDVSIGYTF. The CDR3 DNA is TGTGCCAGCAGCTTAGATGTTTCTATTGGCTACACCTTC. The genes are TRBV7-2 and TRBJ1-2, with no clear D. The CDR3 runs to 13 residues. Germline CDR1 SGHTA, CDR2 FQGNSA. V was cut by 1 base and J by 7 bases, with 10 bases left in between.

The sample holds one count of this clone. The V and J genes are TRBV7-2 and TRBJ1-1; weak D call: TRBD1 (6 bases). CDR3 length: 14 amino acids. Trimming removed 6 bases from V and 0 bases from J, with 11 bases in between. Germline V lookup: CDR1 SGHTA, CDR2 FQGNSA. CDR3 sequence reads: CASRDRFLNTEAFF. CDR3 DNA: TGTGCCAGCAGGGACAGATTCCTGAACACTGAAGCTTTCTTT. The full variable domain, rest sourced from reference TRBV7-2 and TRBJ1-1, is GAGVSQSPSNKVTEKGKDVELRCDPISGHTALYWYRQSLGQGLEFLIYFQGNSAPDKSGLPSDRFSAERTGGSVSTLTIQRTQQEDSAVYLCASRDRFLNTEAFFGQGTRLTVV.

The CDR3, as DNA: TGTGCCAGCAGTTACGGGGCTTCGCGGGAAGCTTTCTTT. This sequence encodes CASSYGASREAFF. The V call is TRBV6-5, the J call TRBJ1-1; tentatively, D is TRBD1 (5 bases). CDR3 length: 13 residues. CDR1 and CDR2 from the germline V gene are MNHEY and SVGAGI. With 2 bases removed from V and 8 bases from J, the gap between germline ends came to 12 bases.

The CDR3 here is CASRGLAGNNEQFF. The CDR3 DNA reads as TGTGCCAGCAGAGGGCTAGCGGGGAACAATGAGCAGTTCTTC. V is TRBV2 and J is TRBJ2-1, with 9 bases identical to TRBD2. From germline, CDR1 is SNHLY and CDR2 FYNNEI. The V segment lost 6 bases and the J segment 5 bases; nucleotides outside the gene matches: 5. CDR3 length equals 14 residues.

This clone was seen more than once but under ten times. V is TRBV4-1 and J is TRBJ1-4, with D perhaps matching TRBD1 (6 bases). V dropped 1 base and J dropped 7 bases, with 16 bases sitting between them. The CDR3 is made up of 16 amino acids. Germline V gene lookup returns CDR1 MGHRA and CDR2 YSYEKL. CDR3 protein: CASSQGRGGEGEKLFF. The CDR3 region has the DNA TGCGCCAGCAGCCAAGGGCGAGGGGGGGAAGGTGAAAAACTGTTTTTT.

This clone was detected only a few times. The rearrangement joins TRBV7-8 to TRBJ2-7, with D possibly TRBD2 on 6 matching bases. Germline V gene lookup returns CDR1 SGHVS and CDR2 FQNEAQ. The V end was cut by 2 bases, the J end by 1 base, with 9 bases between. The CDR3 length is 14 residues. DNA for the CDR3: TGTGCCAGCAGCTTAAGGGACTCGTCCTACGAGCAGTACTTC. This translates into CASSLRDSSYEQYF.

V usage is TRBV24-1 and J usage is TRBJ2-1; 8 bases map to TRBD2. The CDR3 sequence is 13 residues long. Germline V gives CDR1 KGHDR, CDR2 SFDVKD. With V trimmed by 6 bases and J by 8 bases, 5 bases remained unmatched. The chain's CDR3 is CATSLPGGDEQFF. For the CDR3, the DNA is TGTGCCACCAGTCTCCCCGGGGGGGATGAGCAGTTCTTC.

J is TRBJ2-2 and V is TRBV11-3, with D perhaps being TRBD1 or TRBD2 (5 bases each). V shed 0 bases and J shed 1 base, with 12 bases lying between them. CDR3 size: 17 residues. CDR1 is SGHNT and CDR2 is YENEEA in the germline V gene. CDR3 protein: CASSLDTGTQNTGELFF. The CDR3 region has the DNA TGTGCCAGCAGCTTAGATACCGGGACCCAGAACACCGGGGAGCTGTTTTTT.

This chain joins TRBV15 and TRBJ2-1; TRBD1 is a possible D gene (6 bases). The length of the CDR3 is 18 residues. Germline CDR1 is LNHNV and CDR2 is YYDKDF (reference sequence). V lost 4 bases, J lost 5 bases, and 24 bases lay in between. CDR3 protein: CATSTKTGRVGPDNEQFF. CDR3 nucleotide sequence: TGTGCCACCAGCACAAAGACAGGCCGAGTAGGGCCTGACAATGAGCAGTTCTTC.

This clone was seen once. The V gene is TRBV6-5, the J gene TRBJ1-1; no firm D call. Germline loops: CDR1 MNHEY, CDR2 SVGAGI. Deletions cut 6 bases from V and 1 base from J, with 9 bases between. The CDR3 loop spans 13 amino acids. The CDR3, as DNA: TGTGCCAGCAGGAGTTACGGGAACACTGAAGCTTTCTTT. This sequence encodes CASRSYGNTEAFF.

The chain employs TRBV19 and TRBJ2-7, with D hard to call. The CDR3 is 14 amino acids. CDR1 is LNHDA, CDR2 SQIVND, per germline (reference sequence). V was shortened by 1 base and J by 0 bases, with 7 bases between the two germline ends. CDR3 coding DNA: TGTGCCAGTAGTATAGCGCTCTACTCCTACGAGCAGTACTTC. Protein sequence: CASSIALYSYEQYF. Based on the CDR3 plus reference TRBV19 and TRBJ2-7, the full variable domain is DGGITQSPKYLFRKEGQNVTLSCEQNLNHDAMYWYRQDPGQGLRLIYYSQIVNDFQKGDIAEGYSVSREKKESFPLTVTSAQKNPTAFYLCASSIALYSYEQYFGPGTRLTVT.

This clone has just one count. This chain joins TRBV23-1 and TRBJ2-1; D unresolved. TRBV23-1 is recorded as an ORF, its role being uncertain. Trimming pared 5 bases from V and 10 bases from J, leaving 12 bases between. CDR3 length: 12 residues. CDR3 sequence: CASSSIAGEQFF. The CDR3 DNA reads TGCGCCAGCAGTTCCATAGCTGGGGAGCAGTTCTTC.

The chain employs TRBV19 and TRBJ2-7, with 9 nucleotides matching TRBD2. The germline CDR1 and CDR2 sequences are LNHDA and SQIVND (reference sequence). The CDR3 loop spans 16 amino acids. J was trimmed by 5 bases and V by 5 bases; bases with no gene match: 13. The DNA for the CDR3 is TGTGCCAGTAGTCCCCAGGCGGCGGGAGGGAACAACGAGCAGTACTTC. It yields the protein CASSPQAAGGNNEQYF.

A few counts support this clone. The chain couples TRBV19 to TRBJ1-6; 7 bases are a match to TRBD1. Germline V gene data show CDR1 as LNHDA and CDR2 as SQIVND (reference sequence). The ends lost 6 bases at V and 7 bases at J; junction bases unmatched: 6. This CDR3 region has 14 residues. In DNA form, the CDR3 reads TGTGCCAGTAGGGGCTCGACAGGGAATTCACCCCTCCACTTT. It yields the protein CASRGSTGNSPLHF.

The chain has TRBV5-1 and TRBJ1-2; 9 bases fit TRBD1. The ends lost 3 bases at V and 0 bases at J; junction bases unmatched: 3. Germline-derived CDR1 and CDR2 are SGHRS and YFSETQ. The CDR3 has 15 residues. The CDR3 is CASSSDRGTNYGYTF. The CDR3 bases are TGCGCCAGCAGCTCGGACAGGGGAACTAACTATGGCTACACCTTC.

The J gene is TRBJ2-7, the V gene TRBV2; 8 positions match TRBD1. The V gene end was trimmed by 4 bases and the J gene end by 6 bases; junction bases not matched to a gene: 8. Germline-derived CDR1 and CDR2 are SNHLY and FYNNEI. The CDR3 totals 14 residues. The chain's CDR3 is CASSVWTGKSEQYF. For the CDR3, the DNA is TGTGCCAGCAGTGTTTGGACAGGGAAAAGCGAGCAGTACTTC. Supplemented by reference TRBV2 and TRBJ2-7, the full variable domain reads EPEVTQTPSHQVTQMGQEVILRCVPISNHLYFYWYRQILGQKVEFLVSFYNNEISEKSEIFDDQFSVERPDGSNFTLKIRSTKLEDSAMYFCASSVWTGKSEQYFGPGTRLTVT.

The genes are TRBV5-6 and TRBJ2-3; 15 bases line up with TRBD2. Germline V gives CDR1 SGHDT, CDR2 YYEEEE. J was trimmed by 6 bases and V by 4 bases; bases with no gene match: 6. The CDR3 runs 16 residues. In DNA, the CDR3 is TGTGCCAGCAGCGAACCGGGACTAGCGGGAGGCGATACGCAGTATTTT. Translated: CASSEPGLAGGDTQYF. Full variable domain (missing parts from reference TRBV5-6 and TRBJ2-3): DAGVTQSPTHLIKTRGQQVTLRCSPKSGHDTVSWYQQALGQGPQFIFQYYEEEERQRGNFPDRFSGHQFPNYSSELNVNALLLGDSALYLCASSEPGLAGGDTQYFGPGTRLTVL.

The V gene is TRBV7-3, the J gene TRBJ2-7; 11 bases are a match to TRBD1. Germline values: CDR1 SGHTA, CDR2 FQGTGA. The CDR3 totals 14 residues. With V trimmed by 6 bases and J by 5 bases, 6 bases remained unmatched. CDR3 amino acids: CASSRDRGDHEQYF. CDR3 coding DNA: TGTGCCAGCAGTCGGGACAGGGGGGACCACGAGCAGTACTTC. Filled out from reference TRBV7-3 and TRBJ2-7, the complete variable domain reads GAGVSQTPSNKVTEKGKYVELRCDPISGHTALYWYRQSLGQGPEFLIYFQGTGAADDSGLPNDRFFAVRPEGSVSTLKIQRTERGDSAVYLCASSRDRGDHEQYFGPGTRLTVT.

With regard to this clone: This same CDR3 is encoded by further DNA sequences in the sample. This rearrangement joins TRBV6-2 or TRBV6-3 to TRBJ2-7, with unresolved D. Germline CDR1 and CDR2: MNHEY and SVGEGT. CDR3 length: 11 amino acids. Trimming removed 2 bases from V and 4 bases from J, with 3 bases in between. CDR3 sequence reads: CASSYPYEQYF. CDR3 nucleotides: TGTGCCAGCAGTTACCCGTACGAGCAGTACTTC.

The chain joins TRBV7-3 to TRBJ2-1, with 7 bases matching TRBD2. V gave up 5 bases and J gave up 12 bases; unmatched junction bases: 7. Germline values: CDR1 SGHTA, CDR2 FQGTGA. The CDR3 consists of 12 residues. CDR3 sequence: CASSQRTRGQFF. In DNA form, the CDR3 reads TGTGCCAGCAGCCAAAGGACTAGGGGGCAGTTCTTC.